The rows below give T cell receptor beta chains drawn from one sample of a study of blood T cell repertoires in COVID-19. Profiling relied on immunoSEQ multiplex PCR, and the TCRdb table lists in-frame clones only, not all of them. The data show tens of thousands of clones, with roughly 83% seen just once and under 30% held by the top ten. Sequencing used peripheral blood. The receptors shown here come from a human donor in a cohort sampled during active COVID-19. CDR3s include the opening cysteine and the closing phenylalanine or tryptophan. Fields, in order: J gene, V gene, CDR3 length, CDR3 protein.

>TRBJ1-2|TRBV19|14
CASTPVPQAFGYTF
>TRBJ2-7|TRBV11-3|13
CASSIGDNYEQYF
>TRBJ1-2|TRBV7-8|13
CASSLDRDRGYTF
>TRBJ2-3|TRBV7-9|16
CASSLEAGGLADTQYF
>TRBJ2-5|TRBV15|14
CATSLNTGKETQYF
>TRBJ1-1|TRBV2|14
CASSVIQGAREAFF
>TRBJ1-6|TRBV2|14
CASSPGLINSPLHF
>TRBJ1-1|TRBV19|15
CASTLRGGSVPEAFF
>TRBJ1-4|TRBV19|15
CASNPLDRRGGKLFF
>TRBJ2-3|TRBV5-1|14
CASSLILTRDTQYF
>TRBJ1-4|TRBV19|15
CASSMRQGTNEKLFF
>TRBJ2-7|TRBV9|15
CASSVQGTPDYEQYF
>TRBJ2-5|TRBV19|14
CASAEAGYQETQYF
>TRBJ2-7|TRBV6-6|14
CASRLRTSGDEQYF
>TRBJ1-2|TRBV11-3|16
CASSLVFFQDNYGYTF
>TRBJ2-7|TRBV27|18
CASSSWTSGGSITYEQYF
>TRBJ1-3|TRBV25-1|15
CASSTRGGSGNTIYF
>TRBJ2-1|TRBV11-2|16
CASSFSGDRDDDEQFF
>TRBJ1-5|TRBV5-6|15
CASSPTGGPGQPQHF
>TRBJ2-2|TRBV2|14
CASSGQTSTGELFF
>TRBJ2-1|TRBV9|16
CASSPRGGDSYNEQFF
>TRBJ2-7|TRBV10-3|14
CAISLAGDTNEQYF
>TRBJ2-5|TRBV5-4|14
CASSLGRGGETQYF
>TRBJ1-4|TRBV9|14
CASSVVGQGEKLFF
>TRBJ2-7|TRBV2|13
CASSDGTPYEQYF
>TRBJ2-7|TRBV12-3/TRBV12-4|13
CASRPTGIYEQYF
>TRBJ2-1|TRBV9|15
CASSEGGLLSYEQFF
>TRBJ1-1|TRBV4-2|13
CASSFDSNTEAFF
>TRBJ1-2|TRBV5-6|16
CASSSGLEEGAYGYTF
>TRBJ1-2|TRBV5-4|12
CASSLEAEGYTF